A single sample is the source of the 27 T cell receptor beta chains below, sequenced in a study of T-cell reconstitution after alpha-beta-depleted transplantation in children. Molecular barcoding with unique molecular identifiers was used for the TCRbeta library. MiXCR, applied by TCRdb to the PCR reads, yields one record per CDR3 protein. The sample carries 530,000 or so distinct CDR3 sequences, 25% to 30% recorded once. The sample here was PBMCs, taken before TCRalphabeta/CD19-depleted stem cell transplant. Receptors were obtained from a boy younger than two with Wiskott-Aldrich syndrome, due to receive a stem cell transplant.

The gene calls are TRBV6-1 and TRBJ1-5; TRBD1 might be the D (6 bases). Deletions cut 5 bases from V and 7 bases from J, with 21 bases between. Germline V gene sequence: CDR1 MNHNS, CDR2 SASEGT. This CDR3 has 16 amino acids. DNA for the CDR3: TGTGCCAGCAGTACCTGGGGGGGCGGAGGAGAACAGCCCCAGCATTTT. It encodes CASSTWGGGGEQPQHF.

This chain links TRBV10-3 with TRBJ2-1; 7 bases fit TRBD2. The ends lost 6 bases at V and 8 bases at J; junction bases unmatched: 7. Germline V gene lookup returns CDR1 ENHRY and CDR2 SYGVKD. This CDR3 has 13 residues. The CDR3 reads CAISAGLDYEQFF. The CDR3 DNA sequence: TGTGCCATCAGCGCAGGACTAGACTATGAGCAGTTCTTC.

The chain carries TRBV5-1 and TRBJ2-1, with TRBD1 matching 7 bases. V dropped 1 base and J dropped 8; count of bases not matched to a gene: 12. The CDR3 is made up of 16 amino acids. In germline, CDR1 is SGHRS, CDR2 YFSETQ. The CDR3 spells CASSLRRTGWVDEQFF. The CDR3 coding sequence is TGCGCCAGCAGCTTGAGGAGGACAGGTTGGGTCGATGAGCAGTTCTTC.

This chain connects TRBV5-1 to TRBJ2-1; maybe TRBD2 (6 bases). Germline loops: CDR1 SGHRS, CDR2 YFSETQ. CDR3 size: 13 residues. Deletions cut 6 bases from V and 3 bases from J, with 10 bases between. The CDR3 reads CASKVGLYNEQFF. The CDR3 nucleotides are TGCGCCAGCAAAGTGGGACTCTACAATGAGCAGTTCTTC.

The CDR3 loop is CASSVRAGEIYEQYF. The CDR3 DNA follows: TGTGCCAGCTCGGTACGGGCGGGAGAGATTTACGAGCAGTACTTC. V gene TRBV13 combines with J gene TRBJ2-7; 7 bases are shared with TRBD2. The CDR3 is made up of 15 amino acids. V lost 8 bases to trimming and J lost 4 bases; unmatched junction nucleotides: 14. CDR1 and CDR2 from the germline V gene are PRHDT and FYEKMQ (reference sequence).

This clonotype turned up a few times. This chain connects TRBV12-3 or TRBV12-4 to TRBJ2-3, with no clear D. There are 15 residues in the CDR3. Trimming took 3 bases from V and 2 from J, leaving 12 bases between them. CDR3 protein: CASSFSSGFTDTQYF. The CDR3 bases are TGTGCCAGCAGTTTCTCGTCAGGTTTCACAGATACGCAGTATTTT.

This clonotype was seen a few times. The chain uses TRBV7-9 and TRBJ2-5, with 10 positions matching TRBD1. From germline, CDR1 is SEHNR and CDR2 FQNEAQ (reference sequence). V lost 6 bases, J lost 5 bases, and 9 bases stayed unmatched. This CDR3 has 15 residues. CDR3 amino acids: CASSPPGQGRETQYF. The CDR3 bases are TGTGCCAGCAGTCCACCGGGACAGGGGAGGGAGACCCAGTACTTC.

The V call is TRBV24-1, the J call TRBJ2-1; TRBD2 aligns across 9 bases. The V and J ends lost 3 bases and 3 bases, in that order; junction bases with no gene match: 5. The CDR3 extends over 16 amino acids. Germline loops: CDR1 KGHDR, CDR2 SFDVKD. CDR3 amino acids: CATSDNLAGNYNEQFF. The CDR3 coding sequence is TGTGCCACCAGTGATAACCTAGCGGGGAACTACAATGAGCAGTTCTTC.

J is TRBJ1-4 and V is TRBV20-1, with 8 bases aligning to TRBD1. The CDR3 has 14 residues. V was clipped by 6 bases and J by 8 bases; unmatched bases: 11. Germline CDR1 DFQATT, CDR2 SNEGSKA (reference sequence). In DNA form, the CDR3 reads TGCAGTGCCGTTGTACTACAGGGGGGGGAAAAACTGTTTTTT. It translates to CSAVVLQGGEKLFF.

The gene calls are TRBV20-1 and TRBJ2-5; tentative D call: TRBD1 (6 bases). Germline V CDR1 and CDR2: DFQATT, SNEGSKA (reference sequence). Trimming removed 1 base from V and 0 bases from J, with 18 bases in between. The CDR3 is 17 residues long. The CDR3 spells CSARGQSDRKYQETQYF. The CDR3 DNA reads TGCAGTGCTAGAGGCCAATCGGACAGAAAATACCAAGAGACCCAGTACTTC.

This chain links TRBV20-1 with TRBJ2-1; tentatively, D is TRBD2 (6 bases). The CDR3 is 14 residues long. The V gene lost 2 bases and the J gene lost 2 bases, with 10 bases spanning the gap. Germline V gene sequence: CDR1 DFQATT, CDR2 SNEGSKA (reference sequence). CDR3 amino acids: CSARRDLAYNEQFF. The DNA of the CDR3 is TGCAGTGCTAGAAGGGACTTGGCCTACAATGAGCAGTTCTTC.

This chain uses TRBV11-2 with TRBJ2-1; D gene unclear. Trimming pared 3 bases from V and 0 bases from J, leaving 9 bases between. Germline CDR1 SGHAT, CDR2 FQNNGV. The CDR3 has 15 residues. The CDR3 loop is CASSFYGSSYNEQFF. CDR3 in DNA: TGTGCCAGCAGCTTTTACGGTTCCTCCTACAATGAGCAGTTCTTC.

The table lists this clonotype with a few counts. The gene calls are TRBV20-1 and TRBJ1-1; 11 positions agree with TRBD1. Germline V gene lookup returns CDR1 DFQATT and CDR2 SNEGSKA (reference sequence). The CDR3 has 13 residues. J gave up 6 bases and V 1 base, and 1 base lay outside the gene matches. CDR3 DNA: TGCAGTGCTAGAGGGACAGGGGGCCCTGAAGCTTTCTTT. Amino acids: CSARGTGGPEAFF.

V gene TRBV29-1 combines with J gene TRBJ2-5; 10 bases agree with TRBD1. J lost 5 bases, V lost 7 bases, and 4 bases had no gene match. The V gene's germline CDR1 is SQVTM and CDR2 ANQGSEA. The CDR3 consists of 12 residues. The CDR3 bases are TGCAGCGCCGTGGACAGGGGGGAGACCCAGTACTTC. It specifies CSAVDRGETQYF.

The V gene is TRBV29-1, the J gene TRBJ2-5, with TRBD2 identical over 7 bases. Germline CDR1 reads SQVTM; CDR2 reads ANQGSEA. V lost 5 bases and J lost 4; bases outside the gene matches: 4. This CDR3 region has 12 residues. CDR3 DNA: TGCAGCGTTAAGGCGGGAGCAGAGACCCAGTACTTC. It yields the protein CSVKAGAETQYF. The full variable domain, completed using reference TRBV29-1 and TRBJ2-5, is SAVISQKPSRDICQRGTSLTIQCQVDSQVTMMFWYRQQPGQSLTLIATANQGSEATYESGFVIDKFPISRPNLTFSTLTVSNMSPEDSSIYLCSVKAGAETQYFGPGTRLLVL.

This clonotype was counted only a few times. Here the CDR3 reads CASSLVGLAIYNEQFF. Here the CDR3 DNA reads TGTGCCAGCAGCTTAGTTGGTCTAGCGATCTACAATGAGCAGTTCTTC. The genes are TRBV7-2 and TRBJ2-1; weak D call: TRBD2 (6 bases). Trimming stripped 1 base from V and 3 bases from J, with 13 bases between. Germline CDR1 SGHTA, CDR2 FQGNSA. This CDR3 is built from 16 residues.

The rearrangement uses TRBV6-1 and TRBJ1-6, with D unclear. This CDR3 region has 14 residues. CDR1 MNHNS and CDR2 SASEGT come from the germline V gene. V lost 6 bases and J lost 9, with 15 bases in between. CDR3 sequence reads: CASRFGKFGSPLHF. The CDR3, as DNA: TGTGCCAGCAGATTCGGGAAGTTCGGTTCACCCCTCCACTTT.

This clonotype was counted a few times. The V and J genes are TRBV20-1 and TRBJ2-1; D perhaps matches TRBD2 (6 bases). CDR3 size: 15 residues. V was pared by 0 bases and J by 0 bases, with 9 bases between. Germline lookup yields CDR1 DFQATT and CDR2 SNEGSKA (reference sequence). CDR3 in amino acids: CSAREVADSYNEQFF. CDR3 nucleotides: TGCAGTGCTAGAGAAGTAGCGGACTCCTACAATGAGCAGTTCTTC.

The rearrangement uses TRBV20-1 and TRBJ2-1, with D possibly TRBD1 on 5 matching bases. V was shortened by 1 base and J by 7 bases, with 8 bases between the two germline ends. This CDR3 comprises 12 residues. Germline loops: CDR1 DFQATT, CDR2 SNEGSKA (reference sequence). The CDR3 DNA is TGCAGTGCTAGAGTCAGGGTGAATGAGCAGTTCTTC. Its translation is CSARVRVNEQFF.

The chain couples TRBV10-3 to TRBJ1-5, with D maybe TRBD1 (6 bases). The germline gives CDR1 ENHRY, CDR2 SYGVKD. The CDR3 loop spans 13 amino acids. V lost 5 bases and J lost 6, with 11 bases in between. The CDR3 region is CAISLGTSQPQHF. CDR3 sequence (DNA): TGTGCCATCAGTTTAGGGACATCTCAGCCCCAGCATTTT.

This sequence joins TRBV4-1 and TRBJ1-6; D unclear. Germline CDR1 reads MGHRA; CDR2 reads YSYEKL. V was trimmed by 0 bases and J by 6 bases, leaving 9 bases between them. CDR3 length: 15 amino acids. CDR3 sequence: CASSQEAGLNSPLHF. The CDR3 DNA reads as TGCGCCAGCAGCCAAGAAGCCGGGCTTAATTCACCCCTCCACTTT.

The chain recombines TRBV10-3 with TRBJ2-1; 10 nucleotides match TRBD2. Germline V gene data show CDR1 as ENHRY and CDR2 as SYGVKD. The CDR3 sequence is 14 residues long. With 2 bases clipped from V and 7 bases from J, the junction kept 2 bases outside the gene matches. The CDR3 loop reads CAISELAGVNEQFF. The CDR3 DNA reads as TGTGCCATCAGTGAGCTAGCGGGAGTAAATGAGCAGTTCTTC.

This clonotype showed up just a few times. The V gene is TRBV5-1, the J gene TRBJ2-7, with D perhaps TRBD1 (6 bases). V dropped 5 bases and J dropped 5 bases, with 14 bases sitting between them. The CDR3 totals 13 residues. The germline CDR1 and CDR2 sequences are SGHRS and YFSETQ. This CDR3 is CASRKSGADEQYF. CDR3 sequence (DNA): TGCGCCAGCAGGAAGTCAGGGGCAGACGAGCAGTACTTC.

A few counts support this clonotype. The rearrangement uses TRBV5-1 and TRBJ2-3; D tentatively reads TRBD1 or TRBD2 (5 bases each). Per the germline V gene, CDR1 is SGHRS and CDR2 is YFSETQ. The CDR3 spans 15 residues. Deletions cut 3 bases from V and 0 bases from J, with 11 bases between. Here the CDR3 DNA reads TGCGCCAGCAGCTCCCGGGACCAGAGCACAGATACGCAGTATTTT. Translating gives CASSSRDQSTDTQYF.

This clonotype was observed a few times. The V and J genes are TRBV5-5 and TRBJ2-1, with D perhaps TRBD2 (6 bases). The germline gives CDR1 SGHKS, CDR2 YYEKEE (reference sequence). The V and J ends lost 2 bases and 9 bases respectively, with 15 bases between them. This CDR3 comprises 14 residues. The CDR3 reads CASSFSGVNSEQFF. CDR3 DNA sequence: TGTGCCAGCAGCTTTTCGGGGGTTAATAGTGAGCAGTTCTTC.

The chain uses TRBV12-3 or TRBV12-4 and TRBJ2-1, with 11 positions matching TRBD2. The CDR3 spans 17 residues. V lost 5 bases, J lost 0 bases, and 6 bases stayed unmatched. CDR3 nucleotides: TGTGCCAGCAGTCCTCCGGGACTAGCGGACTCCTACAATGAGCAGTTCTTC. This encodes CASSPPGLADSYNEQFF.

The V and J genes are TRBV5-1 and TRBJ1-1; 7 bases are shared with TRBD1. The CDR3 runs to 16 residues. V gave up 5 bases and J gave up 4 bases; unmatched junction bases: 14. The germline V gene encodes CDR1 SGHRS and CDR2 YFSETQ. The CDR3 here is CASSPATGESSTEAFF. The CDR3 DNA is TGCGCCAGCAGTCCCGCTACAGGGGAATCTAGCACTGAAGCTTTCTTT. Based on the CDR3 plus reference TRBV5-1 and TRBJ1-1, the full variable domain is KAGVTQTPRYLIKTRGQQVTLSCSPISGHRSVSWYQQTPGQGLQFLFEYFSETQRNKGNFPGRFSGRQFSNSRSEMNVSTLELGDSALYLCASSPATGESSTEAFFGQGTRLTVV.